The subject of this entry is one TCR beta chain. TCRdb keeps only in-frame clones here, not all; method: immunoSEQ multiplex PCR. The data hold 120,000 or so clones, with around 87% observed a single time. This sample is drawn from a study of blood T cell repertoires in COVID-19. CDR3 size: 16 residues. The ends lost 6 bases at V and 0 bases at J; junction bases unmatched: 7. Germline loops: CDR1 KGHSH, CDR2 LQKENI. V usage is TRBV18 and J usage is TRBJ2-2, with TRBD2 matching 7 bases. The receptor was isolated from a man aged 45-65 years with acute or convalescent COVID-19. Sequencing was carried out using peripheral blood. The CDR3 bases are TGTGCCAGCTCGTCTGATCGGGGGGCGAACACCGGGGAGCTGTTTTTT. Protein product: CASSSDRGANTGELFF.